This TCR beta chain was recorded in a study of metastatic and nonmetastatic thyroid tumors. The study's findings and limits: Compared with benign nodules, malignant thyroid tumors were reported to have significantly higher TCR beta diversity in both blood and tumor.

As regards this clone: Its matching antigen is unknown.

Under the authors' procedure: The study took CDR3 differences across clinicopathological groups and made a distant-metastasis classifier for papillary thyroid cancer from them. TCRdb reassembled clones from the PCR reads with MiXCR. TCRdb assigned the V and J calls; the authors' analysis was not used. The table has around 20,000 clones, about 20% seen once. Germline V lookup: CDR1 KGHSH, CDR2 LQKENI. The CDR3 totals 15 residues. The germline V and J ends were trimmed by 3 bases and 0 bases, with 12 bases remaining between them. Patients underwent thyroid surgery, and none had received any treatment before it.

J is TRBJ2-7 and V is TRBV18, with TRBD2 as a possible D gene (6 bases). This receptor was identified in a female donor with papillary thyroid cancer or a benign thyroid nodule (not recorded which). Some clones in this sample may be carry-over from other donors' samples. The specimen was tumor tissue. Here the CDR3 reads CASSPDTGSSYEQYF. CDR3 in DNA: TGTGCCAGCTCACCCGACACCGGGAGCTCCTACGAGCAGTACTTC.